The next 8 T cell receptor beta chains were all read from a single sample in a study of T cells in Graves' hyperthyroidism and ophthalmopathy. Amplified TCR beta CDR3 regions came from RNA transcripts. TCR CDR3 underwent first-round RT-PCR with the HTBI primer set. TCRdb re-called the multiplex PCR reads through MiXCR, storing one row per CDR3 protein. Of around 400,000 distinct CDR3 sequences detected, 25% appear once; the ten largest clones hold around 70%. The material sequenced was blood. The origin of the receptors is a middle-aged man with Graves' hyperthyroidism.

This clonotype was seen at least ten times. This sequence joins TRBV6-1 and TRBJ1-1, with D maybe TRBD1 (6 bases). Trimming stripped 5 bases from V and 6 bases from J, with 13 bases between. The germline CDR1 and CDR2 sequences are MNHNS and SASEGT. The CDR3 length is 13 residues. The CDR3 DNA is TGTGCCAGCAGTTATCCACAGGGCTCTGAAGCTTTCTTT. It specifies CASSYPQGSEAFF.

J is TRBJ2-3 and V is TRBV19; D unresolved. The V end lost 6 bases, the J end lost 1 base, and 14 bases lay between the germline ends. Germline CDR1 LNHDA, CDR2 SQIVND (reference sequence). This CDR3 contains 15 residues. CDR3 sequence (DNA): TGTGCCAGTAGCCCTCTGGGTAGTGGCACAGATACGCAGTATTTT. As protein: CASSPLGSGTDTQYF.

The gene calls are TRBV6-5 and TRBJ2-1; either TRBD1 or TRBD2 may fit D (5 bases each). The CDR3 is 12 residues long. CDR1 and CDR2 (germline): MNHEY, SVGAGI. Trimming shortened V by 1 base and J by 8 bases, and 6 bases separated the two germline ends. The CDR3 sequence is CASSYLGDEQFF. CDR3 bases: TGTGCCAGCAGTTACTTGGGGGATGAGCAGTTCTTC.

This clonotype was observed a few times. This sequence joins TRBV12-3 or TRBV12-4 and TRBJ2-2; 10 bases fit TRBD2. Trimming removed 9 bases from V and 7 bases from J; junction bases left unmatched: 11. This CDR3 region has 15 residues. The CDR3 loop reads CASKPGLALDGELFF. CDR3 nucleotides: TGTGCCAGTAAACCGGGACTAGCGTTAGACGGGGAGCTGTTTTTT.

The chain has TRBV7-8 and TRBJ2-3, with D unresolved. The CDR3 loop spans 14 amino acids. Germline values: CDR1 SGHVS, CDR2 FQNEAQ. The V gene lost 7 bases and the J gene lost 6 bases, with 17 bases spanning the gap. This CDR3 is CASTPPRQSDTQYF. As DNA, the CDR3 is TGTGCCAGCACCCCCCCTAGGCAGTCCGATACGCAGTATTTT. The whole variable domain, remainder taken from reference TRBV7-8 and TRBJ2-3, is GAGVSQSPRYKVAKRGQDVALRCDPISGHVSLFWYQQALGQGPEFLTYFQNEAQLDKSGLPSDRFFAERPEGSVSTLKIQRTQQEDSAVYLCASTPPRQSDTQYFGPGTRLTVL.

This chain connects TRBV6-1 to TRBJ2-3, with D perhaps TRBD1 (5 bases). This CDR3 region has 13 residues. V gave up 2 bases and J gave up 7 bases, with 10 bases separating them. Germline-derived CDR1 and CDR2 are MNHNS and SASEGT. CDR3 nucleotides: TGTGCCAGCAGTGAAACAGGCAGGAATACGCAGTATTTT. Encoded protein: CASSETGRNTQYF.

This clonotype was detected many times. The chain uses TRBV7-2 and TRBJ1-1, with TRBD1 matching 8 bases. Trimming at V came to 6 bases and at J to 6 bases, leaving 12 bases not matched to a gene. This CDR3 contains 15 residues. The V gene's germline CDR1 is SGHTA and CDR2 FQGNSA. The CDR3 region has the DNA TGTGCCAGCAGGGGGTCAGGGGGACAGGCACCTGAAGCTTTCTTT. Its protein is CASRGSGGQAPEAFF. Variable domain in full (rest from reference TRBV7-2 and TRBJ1-1): GAGVSQSPSNKVTEKGKDVELRCDPISGHTALYWYRQSLGQGLEFLIYFQGNSAPDKSGLPSDRFSAERTGGSVSTLTIQRTQQEDSAVYLCASRGSGGQAPEAFFGQGTRLTVV.

The CDR3 is CASSPGGGQETNQPQHF. CDR3 DNA: TGTGCCAGCTCACCAGGAGGGGGGCAGGAGACCAATCAGCCCCAGCATTTT. The chain carries TRBV18 and TRBJ1-5; a weak D match, TRBD1 (6 bases). The CDR3 length is 17 residues. Germline CDR1 KGHSH, CDR2 LQKENI. Trimming stripped 2 bases from V and 3 bases from J, with 17 bases between.